Below are 20 T cell receptor beta chains sequenced from a single sample in a study of blood T cell repertoires in COVID-19. Clones were sequenced by immunoSEQ multiplex PCR, and TCRdb holds only the in-frame ones, with some missing. The repertoire consists of some 400,000 clones, with approximately 89% occurring once and the leading ten covering 1.5% to 2%. The sequencing input was PBMCs or T cells enriched from blood (not recorded which). The receptor source for this set is a woman aged 25 to 45 who had recovered from COVID-19.

This rearrangement joins TRBV3-1 (or the pseudogene TRBV3-2) to TRBJ1-6; TRBD1 matches 7 bases. Trimming took 4 bases from V and 7 from J; bases not matched to a gene: 13. Germline CDR1 and CDR2: LGHDT and YNNKEL (reference sequence). CDR3 length: 17 residues. CDR3 bases: TGTGCCAGCAGCCCCATAAGGGGGCAGGGGACCAATTCACCCCTCCACTTT. It codes for CASSPIRGQGTNSPLHF.

The rearrangement joins TRBV27 to TRBJ2-2; the D gene is possibly TRBD2 (5 bases). The V gene lost 0 bases and the J gene lost 1 base, with 18 bases spanning the gap. The CDR3 length is 19 residues. CDR1 MNHEY and CDR2 SMNVEV come from the germline V gene (reference sequence). CDR3 sequence reads: CASSLSVPVGIKNTGELFF. The DNA of the CDR3 is TGTGCCAGCAGTTTATCGGTCCCCGTCGGGATAAAGAACACCGGGGAGCTGTTTTTT.

The J gene is TRBJ1-2, the V gene TRBV28; tentative D call: TRBD1 (5 bases). The CDR3 consists of 15 residues. From germline, CDR1 is MDHEN and CDR2 SYDVKM. Trimming removed 2 bases at V and 4 bases at J, with 14 bases between. The CDR3, as DNA: TGTGCCAGCAGTTTACCAGGGAAGAGTCGCTATGGCTACACCTTC. Amino acids: CASSLPGKSRYGYTF.

J is TRBJ2-1 and V is TRBV21-1; TRBD2 is the table's D call and was not checked against the DNA. TRBV21-1 is annotated as a pseudogene. CDR3 size: 16 residues. CDR3 sequence: CASSSSSGSRYNEQFF. In nucleotides, the CDR3 is TGTGCCAGCAGCAGTTCTAGCGGGAGTAGGTACAATGAGCAGTTCTTC.

This chain links TRBV6-5 with TRBJ1-6; 7 positions match TRBD1. This CDR3 contains 12 residues. The V gene's germline CDR1 is MNHEY and CDR2 SVGAGI. V shed 11 bases, J shed 7 bases, and the junction held 5 bases outside the gene matches. CDR3 loop: CAATTGNSPLHF. For the CDR3, the DNA is TGTGCCGCCACGACAGGGAATTCACCCCTCCACTTT.

In regard to this clone: Other nucleotide sequences in the sample specify the same CDR3. The chain has TRBV25-1 and TRBJ1-1; the match to TRBD1 covers 8 bases. CDR1 is MGHDK and CDR2 is SYGVNS in the germline V gene. This CDR3 is 14 amino acids long. J was trimmed by 0 bases and V by 6 bases; bases with no gene match: 3. CDR3 in amino acids: CASRGQGLNTEAFF. In nucleotides, the CDR3 is TGTGCCAGCAGAGGACAGGGCTTGAACACTGAAGCTTTCTTT.

This sequence joins TRBV3-1 (or the pseudogene TRBV3-2) and TRBJ1-2, with unresolved D. The ends were cut back, 1 base at V and 8 bases at J, with 14 bases in the middle. In germline, CDR1 is LGHDT, CDR2 YNNKEL (reference sequence). The CDR3 totals 14 residues. CDR3 coding DNA: TGTGCCAGCAGCCAAGGCGGACTGGGTTTAGGCTACACCTTC. This codes for CASSQGGLGLGYTF.

The chain recombines TRBV11-3 with TRBJ2-5; 10 positions match TRBD2. Germline CDR1 is SGHNT and CDR2 is YENEEA. V gave up 2 bases and J gave up 0 bases; unmatched junction bases: 3. CDR3 length: 16 residues. The CDR3 spells CASSLRTSGDQETQYF. For the CDR3, the DNA is TGTGCCAGCAGCTTAAGGACTAGCGGAGACCAAGAGACCCAGTACTTC.

V and J are TRBV6-4 and TRBJ1-1; D is possibly TRBD1 (5 bases). CDR1 is MRHNA, CDR2 SNTAGT, per germline. Trimming removed 4 bases at V and 5 bases at J, with 14 bases between. This CDR3 region has 14 residues. The CDR3 sequence: CASSADRMGTEAFF. CDR3 sequence (DNA): TGTGCCAGCAGTGCAGACAGAATGGGGACTGAAGCTTTCTTT.

V gene TRBV10-3 combines with J gene TRBJ2-1, with TRBD2 matching 12 bases. Losses at the gene ends were 6 bases for V and 4 bases for J; bases not matched to a gene: 7. Looked up from germline, CDR1 is ENHRY and CDR2 is SYGVKD. The CDR3 extends over 16 amino acids. The CDR3 region has the DNA TGTGCCATCAGCTCCCCTAGCGGGAGGGGATACAATGAGCAGTTCTTC. Translation gives CAISSPSGRGYNEQFF.

J is TRBJ2-2 and V is TRBV9, with no clear D. The germline V gene encodes CDR1 SGDLS and CDR2 YYNGEE. Trimming cost V 4 bases and J 1 base, with 8 bases left between them. This CDR3 contains 14 residues. The CDR3 DNA follows: TGTGCCAGCAGCCCTAGTATGAACACCGGGGAGCTGTTTTTT. Protein product: CASSPSMNTGELFF.

The J gene is TRBJ2-7, the V gene TRBV6-5; the D is unclear. The CDR3 runs to 14 residues. Looked up from germline, CDR1 is MNHEY and CDR2 is SVGAGI. The V and J ends lost 4 bases and 3 bases respectively, with 13 bases between them. The CDR3 here is CASSSSSLFYEQYF. CDR3 DNA sequence: TGTGCCAGCAGTTCGTCCAGTCTCTTCTACGAGCAGTACTTC.

This clone was counted once. V is TRBV30 and J is TRBJ2-7; TRBD2 agrees at 10 bases. Per germline, CDR1 GTSNPN and CDR2 SVGIG (reference sequence). The length of the CDR3 is 14 residues. With 2 bases clipped from V and 4 bases from J, the junction kept 5 bases outside the gene matches. The CDR3 bases are TGTGCCTGGAGTTCTAGCGGGAGTTTTTACGAGCAGTACTTC. Translated: CAWSSSGSFYEQYF.

The chain links TRBV7-2 to TRBJ2-7, with 13 bases fitting TRBD2. Trimming at V came to 5 bases and at J to 2 bases, leaving 3 bases not matched to a gene. Germline V lookup: CDR1 SGHTA, CDR2 FQGNSA. This CDR3 comprises 15 residues. CDR3 loop: CASSPGLAGTYEQYF. The DNA of the CDR3 is TGTGCCAGCAGCCCGGGACTAGCGGGGACCTACGAGCAGTACTTC.

The rearrangement joins TRBV9 to TRBJ1-1, with D uncertain. Trimming pared 0 bases from V and 1 base from J, leaving 7 bases between. Germline CDR1 SGDLS, CDR2 YYNGEE. This CDR3 has 14 residues. CDR3 protein: CASSVGWANTEAFF. CDR3 nucleotides: TGTGCCAGCAGCGTAGGCTGGGCGAACACTGAAGCTTTCTTT.

The rearrangement uses TRBV23-1 and TRBJ2-2; no clear D gene. TRBV23-1 is identified as an open reading frame with a role that is uncertain. The CDR3 extends over 13 amino acids. This CDR3 reads CARRGMNTGELFF. The CDR3 coding sequence is TGCGCACGGAGAGGAATGAACACCGGGGAGCTGTTTTTT.

The V call is TRBV27, the J call TRBJ1-6, with D uncertain. This CDR3 has 13 residues. With 6 bases removed from V and 10 bases from J, the gap between germline ends came to 13 bases. The germline V gene encodes CDR1 MNHEY and CDR2 SMNVEV (reference sequence). CDR3 amino acids: CASSLKVGSPLHF. CDR3 coding DNA: TGTGCCAGCAGCCTCAAGGTCGGGTCACCCCTCCACTTT.

This clone has a single count. The chain couples TRBV27 to TRBJ2-5; 11 bases fit TRBD2. This CDR3 region has 16 residues. Germline V gene lookup returns CDR1 MNHEY and CDR2 SMNVEV (reference sequence). J lost 4 bases, V lost 0 bases, and 4 bases had no gene match. CDR3 sequence reads: CASSLSKLAGVETQYF. In DNA form, the CDR3 reads TGTGCCAGCAGTTTATCCAAACTAGCGGGAGTAGAGACCCAGTACTTC.

This chain connects TRBV3-1 (or the pseudogene TRBV3-2) to TRBJ2-7; 7 nucleotides match TRBD1. The J segment lost 4 bases and the V segment lost 3 bases, leaving 0 bases of the junction unmatched. The germline gives CDR1 LGHDT, CDR2 YNNKEL (reference sequence). The CDR3 is made up of 12 amino acids. The CDR3 sequence is CASSQDRYEQYF. In nucleotides, the CDR3 is TGTGCCAGCAGCCAGGACAGGTACGAGCAGTACTTC.

This chain uses TRBV7-2 with TRBJ1-1, with 11 bases matching TRBD1. The V and J ends lost 5 bases and 5 bases, in that order; junction bases with no gene match: 7. The CDR3 runs 15 residues. Germline lookup yields CDR1 SGHTA and CDR2 FQGNSA. The CDR3 reads CASSTWTGGETEAFF. The CDR3 coding sequence is TGTGCCAGCAGCACCTGGACAGGGGGCGAAACTGAAGCTTTCTTT.